This TCR beta chain was sequenced for a study of blood T cells in healthy people across ages. General observations from the study: Comparison with aged donors showed that long-lived donors had more naive CD4+ cells and higher diversity. Changes seen in expanded clonotypes were possibly confounded by donor CMV status left unknown.

There are 15 residues in the CDR3. V was clipped by 5 bases and J by 2 bases, with 15 bases between them. Per the germline V gene, CDR1 is SGHAT and CDR2 is FQDESV (reference sequence). PCR was performed a second time for roughly 7 to 11 cycles using a sample-barcoded 5' primer and a J-beta primer mix. In TCRdb, the 5' RACE reads were re-called with MiXCR into one record per CDR3 protein. The sample has 550,000 to 800,000 distinct CDR3 sequences; about a third are singletons. In its sample, this clonotype was seen many times. Its antigen is not identified. V usage is TRBV11-1 and J usage is TRBJ2-5; weak D call: TRBD1 (6 bases). This clonotype originated in a woman over 75 in good health. The specimen sequenced was blood. CDR3 protein: CASSLASGTQETQYF. CDR3 nucleotide sequence: TGTGCCAGCAGCCTCGCTTCCGGGACACAAGAGACCCAGTACTTC.